These 15 T cell receptor beta chains were all obtained from the same sample, sequenced in a study of blood T cell repertoires in COVID-19 (dated by TCRdb to 2018 to 2021). Receptors were amplified or captured by the immunoSEQ multiplex PCR assay. Here the immuneACCESS table is served through TCRdb, limited to in-frame sequences with V and J called. Missing clones are a known gap in these copies; in checked studies unresolved V genes cover under half, and the rest lacks a known reason. Across this sample there are under 150,000 clones, with roughly 85% seen only once. The top ten clones comprise about an eighth of the sample. Sequenced: peripheral blood. Source of these receptors: a human donor in a cohort sampled during active COVID-19.

The V call is TRBV5-1, the J call TRBJ1-5; 7 nucleotides line up with TRBD1. This CDR3 is 13 amino acids long. The germline CDR1 and CDR2 sequences are SGHRS and YFSETQ. Here the CDR3 reads CARQGIGNQPQHF. Written as DNA, the CDR3 is TGCGCTAGACAGGGTATCGGCAATCAGCCCCAGCATTTT. Full variable domain (missing parts from reference TRBV5-1 and TRBJ1-5): KAGVTQTPRYLIKTRGQQVTLSCSPISGHRSVSWYQQTPGQGLQFLFEYFSETQRNKGNFPGRFSGRQFSNSRSEMNVSTLELGDSALYLCARQGIGNQPQHFGDGTRLSIL.

V usage is TRBV7-2 and J usage is TRBJ2-3; a possible D gene is TRBD2 (6 bases). Germline lookup yields CDR1 SGHTA and CDR2 FQGNSA. CDR3 length equals 15 residues. Trimming took off 1 base at V and 5 bases at J, with 13 bases between the two ends. The CDR3 region is CASSLDGGVEDTQYF. CDR3 DNA: TGTGCCAGCAGCTTAGATGGCGGGGTTGAAGATACGCAGTATTTT.

The V gene is TRBV2, the J gene TRBJ2-7, with TRBD2 as a possible D gene (5 bases). This CDR3 is built from 13 residues. V was clipped by 6 bases and J by 1 base, with 10 bases between them. CDR1 SNHLY and CDR2 FYNNEI come from the germline V gene. The CDR3 bases are TGTGCCAGCAGGCACCGGGGATCCTACGAGCAGTACTTC. Translated: CASRHRGSYEQYF.

V usage is TRBV11-2 and J usage is TRBJ2-1; 8 bases are shared with TRBD2. Per the germline V gene, CDR1 is SGHAT and CDR2 is FQNNGV. V shed 5 bases, J shed 5 bases, and the junction held 20 bases outside the gene matches. The CDR3 sequence is 19 residues long. The CDR3 sequence is CASSRGLADRLWGHNEQFF. The DNA of the CDR3 is TGTGCCAGCAGCCGAGGACTAGCAGACAGATTGTGGGGGCACAATGAGCAGTTCTTC. The whole variable domain, filled in from reference TRBV11-2 and TRBJ2-1, reads EAGVAQSPRYKIIEKRQSVAFWCNPISGHATLYWYQQILGQGPKLLIQFQNNGVVDDSQLPKDRFSAERLKGVDSTLKIQPAKLEDSAVYLCASSRGLADRLWGHNEQFFGPGTRLTVL.

V usage is TRBV29-1 and J usage is TRBJ2-7, with D possibly being TRBD1 (7 bases). The V end was cut by 8 bases, the J end by 6 bases, with 20 bases between. CDR3 length: 13 amino acids. The germline CDR1 and CDR2 sequences are SQVTM and ANQGSEA. CDR3 amino acids: CSFRTGGVSEQYF. The CDR3 DNA reads TGCAGCTTTAGGACAGGAGGGGTTAGCGAGCAGTACTTC.

The genes are TRBV19 and TRBJ2-7; the D gene is possibly TRBD1 (5 bases). The CDR3 has 11 residues. Germline V gives CDR1 LNHDA, CDR2 SQIVND (reference sequence). V shed 10 bases and J shed 1 base, with 8 bases lying between them. CDR3 in amino acids: CATRQSYEQYF. The DNA for the CDR3 is TGTGCCACTAGACAGTCCTACGAGCAGTACTTC.

The chain combines TRBV5-5 with TRBJ2-7; 7 bases fit TRBD2. The length of the CDR3 is 14 residues. In germline, CDR1 is SGHKS, CDR2 YYEKEE (reference sequence). V shed 4 bases, J shed 2 bases, and the junction held 6 bases outside the gene matches. The CDR3 sequence: CASSGGVRAYEQYF. The CDR3 DNA reads TGTGCCAGCAGCGGGGGGGTCCGAGCCTACGAGCAGTACTTC.

This chain joins TRBV27 and TRBJ1-5, with TRBD1 matching 7 bases. Germline values: CDR1 MNHEY, CDR2 SMNVEV (reference sequence). J was trimmed by 0 bases and V by 6 bases; bases with no gene match: 5. This CDR3 is built from 15 residues. CDR3 nucleotides: TGTGCCAGCAGACCGACAGGGTATAGCAATCAGCCCCAGCATTTT. Protein product: CASRPTGYSNQPQHF.

The chain has TRBV28 and TRBJ2-3; 8 bases match TRBD1. There are 15 residues in the CDR3. V dropped 5 bases and J dropped 1; count of bases not matched to a gene: 5. The V gene's germline CDR1 is MDHEN and CDR2 SYDVKM. CDR3 sequence: CASSAYRGGTDTQYF. CDR3 nucleotides: TGTGCCAGCAGTGCATACAGGGGGGGCACAGATACGCAGTATTTT.

This clone was recorded a few times. The rearrangement uses TRBV6-5 and TRBJ2-7, with D unclear. CDR1 is MNHEY and CDR2 is SVGAGI in the germline V gene. The CDR3 runs to 13 residues. V was trimmed by 0 bases and J by 1 base, leaving 4 bases between them. The CDR3 loop is CASSYSRSYEQYF. DNA for the CDR3: TGTGCCAGCAGTTACTCCAGGTCCTACGAGCAGTACTTC.

This clone was observed a handful of times. The chain recombines TRBV7-2 with TRBJ1-5; D remains unclear. The V gene lost 5 bases and the J gene lost 3 bases, with 5 bases spanning the gap. Germline CDR1 is SGHTA and CDR2 is FQGNSA. This CDR3 contains 12 residues. CDR3 DNA sequence: TGTGCCAGCAGCCCTCCCAATCAGCCCCAGCATTTT. The encoded protein is CASSPPNQPQHF.

The gene calls are TRBV6-1 and TRBJ1-5, with unresolved D. The germline gives CDR1 MNHNS, CDR2 SASEGT. V lost 3 bases, J lost 8 bases, and 11 bases lay in between. The CDR3 runs to 13 residues. The CDR3 region is CASSEVEVEPQHF. For the CDR3, the DNA is TGTGCCAGCAGTGAGGTAGAAGTTGAGCCCCAGCATTTT.

The chain carries TRBV5-1 and TRBJ2-3; 8 bases map to TRBD2. The CDR3 extends over 15 amino acids. Trimming cost V 1 base and J 2 bases; bases outside gene matches: 3. Germline lookup yields CDR1 SGHRS and CDR2 YFSETQ. The CDR3 DNA is TGCGCCAGCAGCTTGACTAGCGGAACCACAGATACGCAGTATTTT. Translation gives CASSLTSGTTDTQYF.

This rearrangement joins TRBV9 to TRBJ2-3; TRBD1 matches at 7 bases. The length of the CDR3 is 14 residues. V lost 4 bases and J lost 9; bases outside the gene matches: 11. The germline V gene encodes CDR1 SGDLS and CDR2 YYNGEE. The CDR3 DNA is TGTGCCAGCAGCACAGGGGACCGAAGCCCCACGCAGTATTTT. Its translation: CASSTGDRSPTQYF.

The V call is TRBV6-1, the J call TRBJ1-5; D may be TRBD1 (5 bases). The V gene's germline CDR1 is MNHNS and CDR2 SASEGT. The CDR3 consists of 17 residues. Between the trimmed V and J ends, which lost 2 bases and 1 base, there was a span of 15 bases. The CDR3 nucleotides read TGTGCCAGCAGTGAACGATTAAGACAGTGGAGCAATCAGCCCCAGCATTTT. Its protein product is CASSERLRQWSNQPQHF.